This T cell receptor (beta chain) came from a study of technical replicates of blood from a few donors. CDR1 MGHDK and CDR2 SYGVNS come from the germline V gene. With 8 bases clipped from V and 0 bases from J, the junction kept 6 bases outside the gene matches. The CDR3 consists of 15 residues. Profiled with immunoSEQ multiplex PCR; TCRdb holds only in-frame clones, not every one. Among some 85,000 clones listed, around 96% were seen once. The genes are TRBV25-1 and TRBJ2-5; TRBD2 aligns across 10 bases. The sequencing input was T cells isolated from PBMCs. This receptor was obtained from a human donor in good health. The CDR3, as DNA: TGTGCCAGCCTCTGGACTAGCGGAAACCAAGAGACCCAGTACTTC. Encoded protein: CASLWTSGNQETQYF.